This T cell receptor (beta chain) was captured by sequencing in a study of spatial heterogeneity in lung cancer. TCRdb independently ran MiXCR on the 5' RACE reads; one entry per CDR3 protein. This sample yields under 30,000 distinct CDR3 sequences, of which roughly 4.7% are seen a single time; roughly 5% belongs to the top ten. J lost 2 bases, V lost 7 bases, and 4 bases had no gene match. CDR1 is SQVTM and CDR2 is ANQGSEA in the germline V gene. This CDR3 spans 13 amino acids. This clonotype was detected many times. The time point denotes: sample taken at primary tumor resection. The rearrangement joins TRBV29-1 to TRBJ2-2; TRBD1 aligns across 7 bases. The source was PBMCs, collected at surgery. The origin of this receptor is a male donor with early-stage non-small cell lung cancer. The CDR3: CSAGQINTGELFF. Here the CDR3 DNA reads TGCAGCGCGGGACAGATTAACACCGGGGAGCTGTTTTTT.